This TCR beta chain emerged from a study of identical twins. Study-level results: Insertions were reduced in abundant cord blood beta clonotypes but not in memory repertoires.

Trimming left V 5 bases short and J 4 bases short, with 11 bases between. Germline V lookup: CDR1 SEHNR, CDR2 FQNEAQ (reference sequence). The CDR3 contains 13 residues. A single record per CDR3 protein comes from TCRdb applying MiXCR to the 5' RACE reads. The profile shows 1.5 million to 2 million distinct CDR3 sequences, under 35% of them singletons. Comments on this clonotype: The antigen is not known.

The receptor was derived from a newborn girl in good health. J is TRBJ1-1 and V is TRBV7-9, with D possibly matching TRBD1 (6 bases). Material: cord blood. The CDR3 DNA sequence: TGTGCCAGCAGCCCCGGGGGGCTCACTGAAGCTTTCTTT. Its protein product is CASSPGGLTEAFF.